The source of this T cell receptor beta chain is a study of T cell repertoires in cytomegalovirus infection. TCRdb re-analysed the reads in MiXCR, keeping a single row per CDR3 protein. The sample contains about a million distinct CDR3 sequences, roughly 31% of which appear only once. Points on this clonotype: Its specificity is not known.

Trimming pared 3 bases from V and 5 bases from J, leaving 16 bases between. Germline V gives CDR1 SGHTA, CDR2 FQGTGA. This CDR3 has 16 residues. Here the sequenced sample was cultured CD8+ T cells from PBMCs, taken from culture after CMV antigen stimulation. This receptor was identified in a human donor in good health (CMV status not recorded). Some clones in this sample may be carry-over from other donors' samples. The chain joins TRBV7-3 to TRBJ1-4, with D perhaps matching TRBD1 (6 bases). The CDR3 sequence is CASSFRLRDTNEKLFF. DNA for the CDR3: TGTGCCAGCAGCTTCAGGCTCCGGGACACCAATGAAAAACTGTTTTTT. The full variable domain, rest sourced from reference TRBV7-3 and TRBJ1-4, is GAGVSQTPSNKVTEKGKYVELRCDPISGHTALYWYRQSLGQGPEFLIYFQGTGAADDSGLPNDRFFAVRPEGSVSTLKIQRTERGDSAVYLCASSFRLRDTNEKLFFGSGTQLSVL.